This is a list of T cell receptor beta chains from one sample in a study of metastatic and nonmetastatic thyroid tumors. Via MiXCR, TCRdb re-called the PCR reads. The top ten clones hold 32% of a sample with about 12,000 clones, 9.5% to 13% of them seen once. Sequencing was performed on blood. The receptors were sampled from a female donor with papillary thyroid cancer or a benign thyroid nodule (not recorded which). Some clones in this sample may be carry-over from other donors' samples. CDR3s include the opening cysteine and the closing phenylalanine or tryptophan. D genes are given only for firm matches. The listing skips clone size in some rows; elsewhere it reads once, few, many or a size class.

clone_size,d_call,j_call,v_call,cdr3_aa,cdr3_nt
many,-,TRBJ1-1,TRBV30,CAWSPAEAMANTEAFF,TGTGCCTGGAGTCCGGCGGAGGCGATGGCGAACACTGAAGCTTTCTTT
many,TRBD2,TRBJ2-7,TRBV20-1,CSATGTSQFYEQYF,TGCAGTGCAACCGGGACTAGCCAGTTCTACGAGCAGTACTTC
many,TRBD1,TRBJ2-1,TRBV20-1,CSAAGQATYNEQFF,TGCAGTGCTGCGGGACAGGCTACCTACAATGAGCAGTTCTTC
many,TRBD2,TRBJ2-3,TRBV9,CASSLAGGTDTQYF,TGTGCCAGCAGCCTAGCGGGGGGCACAGATACGCAGTATTTT
many,TRBD2,TRBJ2-3,TRBV11-2,CASSLNWEGHDTQYF,TGTGCCAGCAGCTTGAATTGGGAGGGCCACGATACGCAGTATTTT
many,-,TRBJ2-7,TRBV3-1,CASSQEMTGGEQYF,TGTGCCAGCAGCCAAGAAATGACGGGTGGCGAGCAGTACTTC
medium-sized,TRBD1,TRBJ1-2,TRBV6-1,CASVQGYGYTF,TGTGCCAGCGTACAGGGGTATGGCTACACCTTC
many,TRBD2,TRBJ2-3,TRBV7-6,CASSLEGTGGRIRADTQYF,TGTGCCAGCAGCTTAGAAGGGACGGGGGGGCGTATTCGGGCAGATACGCAGTATTTT
medium-sized,-,TRBJ1-1,TRBV12-3/TRBV12-4,CASSSDGEAFF,TGTGCCAGCAGTTCGGACGGGGAAGCTTTCTTT
many,-,TRBJ2-5,TRBV28,CASSSYTPAGETQYF,TGTGCCAGCTCCTCATATACTCCCGCCGGGGAGACCCAGTACTTC
many,-,TRBJ1-2,TRBV12-3/TRBV12-4,CASTAQGPDGYTF,TGTGCCAGCACCGCACAGGGCCCTGATGGCTACACCTTC
-,TRBD2,TRBJ2-7,TRBV28,CASCRDSTGLAVGRDYEQYF,TGTGCCAGTTGTCGGGACAGTACCGGACTAGCGGTAGGAAGAGACTACGAGCAGTACTTC
medium-sized,-,TRBJ2-3,TRBV7-8,CASKNRADTQYF,TGTGCCAGCAAGAATCGGGCAGATACGCAGTATTTT
medium-sized,-,TRBJ1-6,TRBV2,CASRGQSNSPLHF,TGTGCCAGCCGCGGACAGTCAAATTCACCCCTCCACTTT
few,-,TRBJ2-7,TRBV25-1,CASSLGRGGTYEQYF,TGTGCCAGCAGCTTAGGACGTGGGGGTACCTACGAGCAGTACTTC
many,TRBD2,TRBJ2-1,TRBV10-2,CASSDPSGGYNEQFF,TGCGCCAGCAGTGATCCTAGCGGGGGGTACAATGAGCAGTTCTTC
many,-,TRBJ2-7,TRBV25-1,CASSDHRSSYEQYF,TGTGCCAGCAGTGATCACCGGAGCTCCTACGAGCAGTACTTC
many,-,TRBJ2-5,TRBV14,CASSQELWETQYF,TGTGCCAGCAGCCAAGAACTCTGGGAGACCCAGTACTTC
-,-,TRBJ2-1,TRBV11-2,CASSLDASYNEQFF,TGTGCCAGCAGCTTAGATGCAAGTTACAATGAGCAGTTCTTC
many,TRBD2,TRBJ2-1,TRBV24-1,CATRAGGWDEQFF,TGTGCCACCAGGGCGGGAGGGTGGGATGAGCAGTTCTTC
many,TRBD1,TRBJ2-6,TRBV2,CASSIDRGHSGANVLTF,TGTGCCAGCAGCATCGACAGGGGTCACTCTGGGGCCAACGTCCTGACTTTC
many,-,TRBJ1-4,TRBV20-1,CSASGRSRGEKLFF,TGCAGTGCTAGCGGGCGTTCCAGGGGTGAAAAACTGTTTTTT